This T cell receptor (beta chain) was recorded in a study of T-cell reconstitution after alpha-beta-depleted transplantation in children. Study-wide findings and caveats: From surviving recipient T cells and thymic progenitors came the high day-60 TCRbeta diversity observed in some patients. At around two months after transplant, the alpha-beta T cells were reportedly derived from several hundred expanded clones that came from non-depleted graft cells. Hyperexpanded clones declined; after one year, newly produced T cells mostly supplied diversity.

The TCRbeta library incorporated unique molecular identifiers. TCRdb passed the PCR reads through MiXCR, listing each CDR3 protein once. The sample has around 500,000 distinct CDR3 sequences, 23% seen once; the top ten hold 13% to 15%. As concerns this clonotype: No antigen is known for it.

Germline CDR1 is DFQATT and CDR2 is SNEGSKA (reference sequence). V dropped 0 bases and J dropped 0; count of bases not matched to a gene: 6. CDR3 length: 16 amino acids. The rearrangement uses TRBV20-1 and TRBJ2-3; 7 bases match TRBD2. The input for sequencing was PBMCs, mostly from graft donor cells, taken 360 days after TCRalphabeta/CD19-depleted stem cell transplant. This clonotype was sampled from a boy under two years old who had a stem cell transplant for acute myeloid leukemia, so the T cells may come from the graft donor. The CDR3 reads CSARDSRLASTDTQYF. CDR3 DNA: TGCAGTGCTAGAGATTCGAGACTAGCCAGCACAGATACGCAGTATTTT.